This entry lists 23 T cell receptor beta chains sequenced from one sample in a study of cytomegalovirus exposure and HLA in healthy donors. Repertoires were generated with immunoSEQ multiplex PCR, while TCRdb's copy carries only in-frame clones and drops some. The table includes tens of thousands of clones, 85% to 95% detected once. The sample taken for sequencing was PBMCs. The source of these receptors is a young woman in good health and CMV-seropositive.

V gene TRBV7-3 combines with J gene TRBJ2-3; 10 bases agree with TRBD2. The V segment lost 5 bases and the J segment 0 bases; nucleotides outside the gene matches: 11. CDR1 and CDR2 (germline): SGHTA, FQGTGA. The CDR3 covers 18 residues. CDR3 loop: CASSQLRTSGNSTDTQYF. In nucleotides, the CDR3 is TGTGCCAGCAGCCAACTCAGGACTAGCGGAAACAGCACAGATACGCAGTATTTT.

CDR3 bases: TGTGCCAGCAGCTCCCGTTCAGGGCTGACTGAAGCTTTCTTT. Its translation is CASSSRSGLTEAFF. V usage is TRBV7-6 and J usage is TRBJ1-1; D might be TRBD1 (5 bases). This CDR3 has 14 amino acids. V was pared by 4 bases and J by 5 bases, with 14 bases between. CDR1 and CDR2 (germline): SGHVS, FNYEAQ.

CDR3 region: CAISDPGEGRNEQFF. As DNA, the CDR3 is TGTGCCATCAGTGATCCCGGGGAGGGGAGGAATGAGCAGTTCTTC. The V call is TRBV10-3, the J call TRBJ2-1; 7 bases are a match to TRBD2. CDR1 is ENHRY and CDR2 is SYGVKD in the germline V gene. This CDR3 region has 15 residues. Unmatched junction bases numbered 9, after V lost 3 bases and J lost 7 bases.

In its sample, this clone was seen a few times. One end of the junction varies from germline; a read error may be responsible. The V gene is TRBV2, the J gene TRBJ2-7, with D maybe TRBD2 (5 bases). The length of the CDR3 is 13 residues. Germline CDR1 and CDR2: SNHLY and FYNNEI. The CDR3 region is CASREDGTYEQYF. CDR3 nucleotides: TGTGCCAGCAGGGAAGACGGGACCTACGAGCAGTACTTC.

This rearrangement joins TRBV27 to TRBJ2-3; D gene unclear. Per germline, CDR1 MNHEY and CDR2 SMNVEV (reference sequence). CDR3 size: 15 residues. Trimming cost V 1 base and J 1 base, with 9 bases left between them. The CDR3 loop reads CASSLLVSRTDTQYF. In DNA, the CDR3 is TGTGCCAGCAGTTTATTGGTGAGCCGCACAGATACGCAGTATTTT.

The CDR3 is CASSLNGLTREIYNEQFF. The CDR3, as DNA: TGTGCCAGCAGCTTAAACGGGTTAACGAGGGAGATATACAATGAGCAGTTCTTC. The chain has TRBV11-2 and TRBJ2-1; possible D gene TRBD2, 5 bases. Germline V gene data show CDR1 as SGHAT and CDR2 as FQNNGV. CDR3 length: 18 amino acids. V was cut by 2 bases and J by 4 bases, with 21 bases left in between.

This clone was counted a single time. As DNA, the CDR3 is TGTGCCAGCAGTTACTCGGGACATAGAAATTCACCCCTCCACTTT. This translates into CASSYSGHRNSPLHF. The J gene is TRBJ1-6, the V gene TRBV6-6, with D perhaps matching TRBD1 (6 bases). Trimming removed 0 bases from V and 7 bases from J, with 10 bases in between. Germline V gives CDR1 MNHNY, CDR2 SVGAGI (reference sequence). CDR3 length: 15 residues.

V is TRBV7-2 and J is TRBJ1-2; D perhaps matches TRBD1 (5 bases). CDR1 SGHTA and CDR2 FQGNSA come from the germline V gene. Trimming took 4 bases from V and 5 from J, leaving 17 bases between them. The CDR3 consists of 15 residues. CDR3 in amino acids: CASSSGARVAYGYTF. CDR3 bases: TGTGCCAGCAGCTCTGGGGCCAGGGTGGCATATGGCTACACCTTC.

This chain connects TRBV27 to TRBJ1-1; D is possibly TRBD1 (5 bases). The CDR3 totals 14 residues. From germline, CDR1 is MNHEY and CDR2 SMNVEV (reference sequence). V dropped 3 bases and J dropped 5 bases, with 13 bases sitting between them. The CDR3 DNA is TGTGCCAGCAGTTTTAGGCCAGGGAAAACTGAAGCTTTCTTT. Translation gives CASSFRPGKTEAFF.

V and J are TRBV5-1 and TRBJ2-5; weak D call: TRBD1 (6 bases). The CDR3 is 17 residues long. V gave up 1 base and J gave up 6 bases, with 22 bases separating them. Germline CDR1 is SGHRS and CDR2 is YFSETQ. CDR3 in amino acids: CASSLSPTGVGGKTQYF. DNA of the CDR3: TGCGCCAGCAGCTTGTCTCCGACAGGCGTGGGTGGGAAGACCCAGTACTTC.

The chain couples TRBV19 to TRBJ1-5; 7 positions agree with TRBD1. Germline V lookup: CDR1 LNHDA, CDR2 SQIVND (reference sequence). This CDR3 is built from 13 residues. The J segment lost 7 bases and the V segment lost 6 bases, leaving 6 bases of the junction unmatched. The CDR3 reads CASSRDSGQPQHF. The DNA for the CDR3 is TGTGCCAGTAGCAGGGACAGCGGGCAGCCCCAGCATTTT.

This clone was seen just once. The genes are TRBV25-1 and TRBJ2-2; TRBD2 aligns across 7 bases. The CDR3 is 16 amino acids. Germline CDR1 is MGHDK and CDR2 is SYGVNS. V gave up 4 bases and J gave up 0 bases; unmatched junction bases: 5. The CDR3 loop is CASSGVGGANTGELFF. The CDR3, as DNA: TGTGCCAGCAGTGGCGTTGGGGGGGCGAACACCGGGGAGCTGTTTTTT.

The J gene is TRBJ2-6, the V gene TRBV18, with 7 positions matching TRBD1. After removal of 3 bases from V and 0 bases from J, the junction contained 5 bases not matched to a gene. There are 17 residues in the CDR3. The germline V gene encodes CDR1 KGHSH and CDR2 LQKENI. The CDR3 nucleotides are TGTGCCAGCTCACCCGGGACAGCTCGCTCTGGGGCCAACGTCCTGACTTTC. Translation: CASSPGTARSGANVLTF.

The rearrangement joins TRBV7-2 to TRBJ2-1; 7 bases align to TRBD1. Germline lookup yields CDR1 SGHTA and CDR2 FQGNSA. The CDR3 totals 12 residues. J was trimmed by 12 bases and V by 4 bases; bases with no gene match: 6. The DNA of the CDR3 is TGTGCCAGCAGCTCACGGGACAGAGGGCAGTTCTTC. The encoded protein is CASSSRDRGQFF. Complete variable domain (other parts from reference TRBV7-2 and TRBJ2-1): GAGVSQSPSNKVTEKGKDVELRCDPISGHTALYWYRQSLGQGLEFLIYFQGNSAPDKSGLPSDRFSAERTGGSVSTLTIQRTQQEDSAVYLCASSSRDRGQFFGPGTRLTVL.

The chain links TRBV2 to TRBJ1-1; weak D call: TRBD1 (5 bases). The germline V gene has CDR1 SNHLY and CDR2 FYNNEI. This CDR3 has 17 residues. Trimming removed 2 bases from V and 4 bases from J, with 20 bases in between. The CDR3 region is CASSEWSTGAMGTEAFF. The CDR3 nucleotides are TGTGCCAGCAGTGAATGGAGTACAGGCGCCATGGGCACTGAAGCTTTCTTT.

The V call is TRBV6-5, the J call TRBJ2-2; D gene uncertain. This CDR3 region has 13 residues. V was trimmed by 6 bases and J by 5 bases, leaving 10 bases between them. Germline CDR1 reads MNHEY; CDR2 reads SVGAGI. As DNA, the CDR3 is TGTGCCAGCAGCAACGTCGGGACCGGGGAGCTGTTTTTT. This sequence encodes CASSNVGTGELFF.

The chain recombines TRBV28 with TRBJ1-4; 7 bases are a match to TRBD1. The V segment lost 5 bases and the J segment 8 bases; nucleotides outside the gene matches: 14. The CDR3 totals 16 residues. Germline V gene sequence: CDR1 MDHEN, CDR2 SYDVKM. This CDR3 reads CASSPTGDPQGEKLFF. The CDR3 DNA reads as TGTGCCAGCAGTCCTACAGGGGACCCCCAAGGAGAAAAACTGTTTTTT.

This clone appeared a single time. The chain couples TRBV7-8 to TRBJ1-6; D is perhaps TRBD1 (6 bases). The germline gives CDR1 SGHVS, CDR2 FQNEAQ. The CDR3 contains 17 residues. V lost 5 bases to trimming and J lost 4 bases, with 18 bases between them. The chain's CDR3 is CASSTRQAMGYNSPLHF. CDR3 coding DNA: TGTGCCAGCAGCACTAGACAGGCCATGGGGTATAATTCACCCCTCCACTTT.

The J gene is TRBJ2-3, the V gene TRBV27; a weak D match, TRBD1 (5 bases). Trimming removed 4 bases from V and 0 bases from J, with 11 bases in between. This CDR3 is 15 amino acids long. The germline CDR1 and CDR2 sequences are MNHEY and SMNVEV (reference sequence). The DNA of the CDR3 is TGTGCCAGCAGTTATCGACAGCCTAGCACAGATACGCAGTATTTT. Translation: CASSYRQPSTDTQYF.

This clone is a singleton in its sample. The chain is built from TRBV6-5 and TRBJ1-1; weak D call: TRBD1 (6 bases). Trimming left V 5 bases short and J 10 bases short, with 20 bases between. The germline CDR1 and CDR2 sequences are MNHEY and SVGAGI. The CDR3 extends over 14 amino acids. In DNA form, the CDR3 reads TGTGCCAGCAGTCCCGCCCTGGACAGTGGGGCAGCTTTCTTT. Its protein product is CASSPALDSGAAFF.

The CDR3 region has the DNA TGCGCCAGCAGCCGAGTGGACGGGACAGGCCCCTACGAGCAGTACTTC. Protein product: CASSRVDGTGPYEQYF. The chain employs TRBV4-1 and TRBJ2-7; 8 nucleotides align to TRBD1. The trim removed 4 bases at V and 2 bases at J, leaving 10 bases unmatched. The CDR3 is 16 residues long. Germline CDR1 MGHRA, CDR2 YSYEKL.

The chain uses TRBV5-1 and TRBJ2-2; D is ambiguous. Trimming removed 6 bases from V and 7 bases from J, with 16 bases in between. Germline-derived CDR1 and CDR2 are SGHRS and YFSETQ. This CDR3 contains 14 residues. The CDR3 nucleotides read TGCGCCAGCATGGAGTCACCCGGCGGCGGGGAGCTGTTTTTT. Its translation: CASMESPGGGELFF. The full variable domain, rest sourced from reference TRBV5-1 and TRBJ2-2, is KAGVTQTPRYLIKTRGQQVTLSCSPISGHRSVSWYQQTPGQGLQFLFEYFSETQRNKGNFPGRFSGRQFSNSRSEMNVSTLELGDSALYLCASMESPGGGELFFGEGSRLTVL.

The chain has TRBV15 and TRBJ1-2; TRBD1 might be the D (6 bases). CDR3 length equals 15 residues. The germline V gene encodes CDR1 LNHNV and CDR2 YYDKDF (reference sequence). V lost 3 bases to trimming and J lost 1 base, with 12 bases between them. The CDR3 here is CATSSSRGGNYGYTF. CDR3 coding DNA: TGTGCCACCAGCAGCTCCAGGGGTGGTAACTATGGCTACACCTTC.